One sample yielded the 21 T cell receptor beta chains listed below, sequenced in a study of T cell responses to AZD1222 COVID-19 vaccine. The table came from immunoSEQ multiplex PCR; TCRdb's copy has only in-frame clones and leaves some out. In the table there are about 120,000 clones, over 75% of which are singletons. Specimen: peripheral blood, collected on day 0 of AZD1222 vaccination. These TCRs come from an adult in good health.

The CDR3 loop is CASRAGGPYEQYF. CDR3 nucleotide sequence: TGTGCCAGCAGAGCGGGGGGCCCCTACGAGCAGTACTTC. The chain uses TRBV6-5 and TRBJ2-7; 9 bases are a match to TRBD2. The J segment lost 2 bases and the V segment lost 6 bases, leaving 2 bases of the junction unmatched. This CDR3 has 13 amino acids. Germline CDR1 and CDR2: MNHEY and SVGAGI.

The chain combines TRBV6-2 or TRBV6-3 with TRBJ1-1; tentative D call: TRBD1 (5 bases). The germline gives CDR1 MNHEY, CDR2 SVGEGT. The CDR3 totals 16 residues. The V end was cut by 6 bases, the J end by 5 bases, with 22 bases between. In nucleotides, the CDR3 is TGTGCCAGCAGCCCCACTCGGGGGAGATTGGGGACTGAAGCTTTCTTT. As protein: CASSPTRGRLGTEAFF.

The genes are TRBV6-5 and TRBJ2-7; 8 nucleotides match TRBD1. The junction had 7 bases not matched to a gene; V was cut back by 7 bases and J by 2 bases. The CDR3 runs to 14 residues. The germline gives CDR1 MNHEY, CDR2 SVGAGI. CDR3 sequence: CASINGQGPYEQYF. The CDR3 region has the DNA TGTGCCAGCATCAACGGACAGGGACCCTACGAGCAGTACTTC.

The chain employs TRBV4-1 and TRBJ2-1; D is ambiguous. The germline V gene has CDR1 MGHRA and CDR2 YSYEKL. V lost 1 base to trimming and J lost 0 bases, with 7 bases between them. CDR3 length equals 15 residues. The CDR3 spells CASSQGPHSYNEQFF. The CDR3 DNA reads as TGCGCCAGCAGCCAAGGTCCCCACTCCTACAATGAGCAGTTCTTC.

This clone was seen only a few times. The chain carries TRBV7-2 and TRBJ2-3; possibly TRBD2 for D (5 bases). Germline CDR1 and CDR2: SGHTA and FQGNSA. V dropped 1 base and J dropped 1 base, with 9 bases sitting between them. The CDR3 runs 15 residues. In nucleotides, the CDR3 is TGTGCCAGCAGCTTAGGAGGGCCCGGCACAGATACGCAGTATTTT. Protein sequence: CASSLGGPGTDTQYF.

The table lists this clone with many counts. J is TRBJ1-4 and V is TRBV6-5; tentatively, D is TRBD1 (5 bases). The CDR3 is made up of 14 amino acids. CDR1 and CDR2 from the germline V gene are MNHEY and SVGAGI. V dropped 6 bases and J dropped 5 bases, with 13 bases sitting between them. The CDR3 region is CASSPTDTNEKLFF. The CDR3 DNA sequence: TGTGCCAGCAGCCCGACAGACACCAATGAAAAACTGTTTTTT.

V and J are TRBV7-2 and TRBJ1-5; D remains unclear. From germline, CDR1 is SGHTA and CDR2 FQGNSA. Trimming stripped 5 bases from V and 6 bases from J, with 17 bases between. The CDR3 is 15 residues long. The CDR3 nucleotides are TGTGCCAGCAGCGTCCAGCCTGGATGGCGTCAGCCCCAGCATTTT. Translation: CASSVQPGWRQPQHF.

The rearrangement links TRBV6-5 to TRBJ1-2; weak D call: TRBD1 (6 bases). This CDR3 comprises 14 residues. Per the germline V gene, CDR1 is MNHEY and CDR2 is SVGAGI. Between the trimmed V and J ends, which lost 8 bases and 2 bases, there was a span of 15 bases. As DNA, the CDR3 is TGTGCCAGCGCCCTCGGGGGCCTAAACTATGGCTACACCTTC. It specifies CASALGGLNYGYTF.

This clone was seen only once. J is TRBJ2-1 and V is TRBV28; possibly TRBD2 for D (6 bases). The CDR3 covers 15 residues. V lost 6 bases to trimming and J lost 2 bases, with 14 bases between them. Germline CDR1 MDHEN, CDR2 SYDVKM. CDR3 sequence (DNA): TGTGCCAGCAGGTCCGGAGGGGCGGCCTACAATGAGCAGTTCTTC. Its translation is CASRSGGAAYNEQFF.

The rearrangement joins TRBV6-1 to TRBJ1-4; no definite D call. Germline CDR1 is MNHNS and CDR2 is SASEGT. The ends were cut back, 1 base at V and 7 bases at J, with 13 bases in the middle. The CDR3 length is 15 residues. CDR3 region: CASSEGGSGPEKLFF. CDR3 sequence (DNA): TGTGCCAGCAGTGAAGGGGGTAGCGGTCCTGAAAAACTGTTTTTT.

This chain connects TRBV30 to TRBJ1-6; no clear D gene. Looked up from germline, CDR1 is GTSNPN and CDR2 is SVGIG (reference sequence). This CDR3 has 16 amino acids. V lost 0 bases to trimming and J lost 0 bases, with 9 bases between them. The CDR3 nucleotides read TGTGCCTGGAGTGTAAATGGGTTCTCCTATAATTCACCCCTCCACTTT. This sequence encodes CAWSVNGFSYNSPLHF.

This rearrangement joins TRBV28 to TRBJ2-7, with a weak D call TRBD1 (5 bases). The CDR3 loop spans 14 amino acids. Germline lookup yields CDR1 MDHEN and CDR2 SYDVKM. V lost 3 bases, J lost 2 bases, and 11 bases lay in between. The CDR3 region is CASSLGPPTYEQYF. CDR3 in DNA: TGTGCCAGCAGTTTGGGGCCTCCGACCTACGAGCAGTACTTC.

This clone occurred a few times. CDR3 nucleotide sequence: TGTGCCAGCAGCCCCGGGACTAGCGGGAGCGGCGGGGAGCTGTTTTTT. Amino acids: CASSPGTSGSGGELFF. This chain links TRBV7-9 with TRBJ2-2; the match to TRBD2 covers 14 bases. Germline V gene lookup returns CDR1 SEHNR and CDR2 FQNEAQ (reference sequence). The CDR3 covers 16 residues. The V segment lost 5 bases and the J segment 7 bases; nucleotides outside the gene matches: 6.

The rearrangement links TRBV19 to TRBJ2-6; 7 bases agree with TRBD1. Per germline, CDR1 LNHDA and CDR2 SQIVND (reference sequence). J was trimmed by 0 bases and V by 9 bases; bases with no gene match: 8. The CDR3 runs 16 residues. The chain's CDR3 is CASRTGLSSGANVLTF. DNA of the CDR3: TGTGCCAGCCGGACAGGATTAAGCTCTGGGGCCAACGTCCTGACTTTC.

CDR3 bases: TGTGCCAGCAGCCCAACCTCCGGGACCGCTAGCTCCTACGAGCAGTACTTC. This encodes CASSPTSGTASSYEQYF. This chain connects TRBV5-5 to TRBJ2-7; D may correspond to TRBD1 or TRBD2 (5 bases each). The germline V and J ends were trimmed by 4 bases and 0 bases, with 20 bases remaining between them. This CDR3 is built from 17 residues. Germline values: CDR1 SGHKS, CDR2 YYEKEE (reference sequence). The full variable domain, in which reference TRBV5-5 and TRBJ2-7 provide the parts outside the CDR3, is DAGVTQSPTHLIKTRGQQVTLRCSPISGHKSVSWYQQVLGQGPQFIFQYYEKEERGRGNFPDRFSARQFPNYSSELNVNALLLGDSALYLCASSPTSGTASSYEQYFGPGTRLTVT.

The J gene is TRBJ1-6, the V gene TRBV4-2; D not certain. Germline loops: CDR1 LGHNA, CDR2 YNFKEQ. The CDR3 is made up of 15 amino acids. Trimming left V 4 bases short and J 2 bases short, with 9 bases between. The CDR3 here is CASSPLQTYNSPLHF. The CDR3 nucleotides read TGTGCCAGCAGCCCCCTGCAGACCTATAATTCACCCCTCCACTTT.

The chain couples TRBV28 to TRBJ2-7, with 7 bases aligning to TRBD1. The V gene end was trimmed by 10 bases and the J gene end by 3 bases; junction bases not matched to a gene: 6. The CDR3 has 12 residues. Germline V gene lookup returns CDR1 MDHEN and CDR2 SYDVKM. CDR3 sequence (DNA): TGTGCCACCTACAGGGGTTTCTACGAGCAGTACTTC. It yields the protein CATYRGFYEQYF. Full variable domain (remainder filled in from reference TRBV28 and TRBJ2-7): DVKVTQSSRYLVKRTGEKVFLECVQDMDHENMFWYRQDPGLGLRLIYFSYDVKMKEKGDIPEGYSVSREKKERFSLILESASTNQTSMYLCATYRGFYEQYFGPGTRLTVT.

In the case of this clone: Within the sample, other DNA sequences also encode this same CDR3. The chain recombines TRBV6-4 with TRBJ2-2; TRBD2 matches 10 bases. There are 14 residues in the CDR3. Germline lookup yields CDR1 MRHNA and CDR2 SNTAGT. V was clipped by 4 bases and J by 4 bases; unmatched bases: 0. CDR3 loop: CASSASGSTGELFF. CDR3 nucleotides: TGTGCCAGCAGTGCTAGCGGGAGCACCGGGGAGCTGTTTTTT.

The V and J genes are TRBV18 and TRBJ1-6; 7 nucleotides line up with TRBD1. V lost 9 bases, J lost 8 bases, and 10 bases stayed unmatched. The CDR3 runs 14 residues. CDR1 and CDR2 (germline): KGHSH, LQKENI. The CDR3 DNA follows: TGTGCCAGTAAAAGGGGGCGCGGGGATTCACCCCTCCACTTT. It translates to CASKRGRGDSPLHF.

The genes are TRBV6-1 and TRBJ1-1; 7 positions match TRBD1. The CDR3 spans 14 residues. Germline V CDR1 and CDR2: MNHNS, SASEGT. J lost 6 bases, V lost 3 bases, and 7 bases had no gene match. CDR3 nucleotides: TGTGCCAGCAGTGAGGTTACAGGGGTCTCTGAAGCTTTCTTT. The encoded protein is CASSEVTGVSEAFF.

The rearrangement joins TRBV7-2 to TRBJ1-2, with TRBD1 as a possible D gene (6 bases). V lost 6 bases and J 2 bases, leaving 16 bases between the germline ends. CDR3 size: 15 residues. Looked up from germline, CDR1 is SGHTA and CDR2 is FQGNSA. The CDR3 loop is CASRSQGRLNYGYTF. CDR3 DNA sequence: TGTGCCAGCAGGTCACAGGGCCGGCTAAACTATGGCTACACCTTC.